The 7 T cell receptor beta chains reported below all come from one sample, sequenced in a study of early T cells in non-severe SARS-CoV-2 infection. Using its own MiXCR run on the 5' RACE reads, TCRdb lists one record per CDR3 protein. The table includes tens of thousands of distinct CDR3 sequences, roughly 8.7% detected once. The source was whole blood, collected at baseline. The receptors come from an adult who was a healthcare worker with PCR-confirmed SARS-CoV-2 infection or an uninfected control (not recorded which).

In its sample, this clonotype was seen a few times. This chain joins TRBV11-2 and TRBJ2-7, with TRBD2 as a possible D gene (5 bases). Germline V gene data show CDR1 as SGHAT and CDR2 as FQNNGV. Trimming cost V 0 bases and J 4 bases, with 10 bases left between them. The CDR3 length is 14 residues. CDR3 nucleotides: TGTGCCAGCAGCTTAGATAGAGGGATGTACGAGCAGTACTTC. Its protein product is CASSLDRGMYEQYF.

The gene calls are TRBV27 and TRBJ2-1, with 9 bases identical to TRBD2. Germline-derived CDR1 and CDR2 are MNHEY and SMNVEV (reference sequence). V dropped 7 bases and J dropped 6; count of bases not matched to a gene: 7. The CDR3 runs to 14 residues. The CDR3 sequence: CASKRLAGINEQFF. Here the CDR3 DNA reads TGTGCCAGCAAACGCCTAGCGGGGATCAATGAGCAGTTCTTC.

This clonotype came up a few times. The chain links TRBV7-2 to TRBJ2-2, with 10 bases lining up with TRBD1. V shed 6 bases and J 0 bases; nucleotides not matched to a gene: 13. The CDR3 contains 19 residues. The germline V gene has CDR1 SGHTA and CDR2 FQGNSA. CDR3 bases: TGTGCCAGCAGATCGAACCAACCCGGGACAGGGGCGAACACCGGGGAGCTGTTTTTT. Its protein is CASRSNQPGTGANTGELFF. Supplemented by reference TRBV7-2 and TRBJ2-2, the full variable domain reads GAGVSQSPSNKVTEKGKDVELRCDPISGHTALYWYRQSLGQGLEFLIYFQGNSAPDKSGLPSDRFSAERTGGSVSTLTIQRTQQEDSAVYLCASRSNQPGTGANTGELFFGEGSRLTVL.

This rearrangement joins TRBV7-8 to TRBJ2-7; TRBD1 agrees at 7 bases. The CDR3 covers 14 residues. J gave up 2 bases and V 5 bases, and 6 bases lay outside the gene matches. Germline CDR1 is SGHVS and CDR2 is FQNEAQ. CDR3 loop: CASSRQGPTYEQYF. The CDR3, as DNA: TGTGCCAGCAGCCGACAGGGACCGACCTACGAGCAGTACTTC.

This clonotype came up many times. The J gene is TRBJ2-1, the V gene TRBV7-8; D is possibly TRBD1 or TRBD2 (5 bases each). The germline V and J ends were trimmed by 5 bases and 2 bases, with 13 bases remaining between them. The CDR3 has 15 amino acids. Germline CDR1 and CDR2: SGHVS and FQNEAQ. CDR3 nucleotides: TGTGCCAGCAGCATGGGGGATTTTCCCTACAATGAGCAGTTCTTC. Residues: CASSMGDFPYNEQFF.

The chain recombines TRBV20-1 with TRBJ2-1; D is undetermined. V lost 1 base and J lost 7, with 8 bases in between. Looked up from germline, CDR1 is DFQATT and CDR2 is SNEGSKA (reference sequence). This CDR3 is built from 12 residues. The CDR3 is CSARALVNEQFF. The DNA for the CDR3 is TGCAGTGCTAGAGCCCTAGTTAATGAGCAGTTCTTC.

CDR3 in amino acids: CSARDRGNQPQHF. The CDR3 DNA reads as TGCAGTGCTAGAGATCGGGGGAATCAGCCCCAGCATTTT. The chain has TRBV20-1 and TRBJ1-5, with D perhaps matching TRBD1 (5 bases). The CDR3 runs to 13 residues. V lost 0 bases to trimming and J lost 4 bases, with 7 bases between them. Germline lookup yields CDR1 DFQATT and CDR2 SNEGSKA (reference sequence).